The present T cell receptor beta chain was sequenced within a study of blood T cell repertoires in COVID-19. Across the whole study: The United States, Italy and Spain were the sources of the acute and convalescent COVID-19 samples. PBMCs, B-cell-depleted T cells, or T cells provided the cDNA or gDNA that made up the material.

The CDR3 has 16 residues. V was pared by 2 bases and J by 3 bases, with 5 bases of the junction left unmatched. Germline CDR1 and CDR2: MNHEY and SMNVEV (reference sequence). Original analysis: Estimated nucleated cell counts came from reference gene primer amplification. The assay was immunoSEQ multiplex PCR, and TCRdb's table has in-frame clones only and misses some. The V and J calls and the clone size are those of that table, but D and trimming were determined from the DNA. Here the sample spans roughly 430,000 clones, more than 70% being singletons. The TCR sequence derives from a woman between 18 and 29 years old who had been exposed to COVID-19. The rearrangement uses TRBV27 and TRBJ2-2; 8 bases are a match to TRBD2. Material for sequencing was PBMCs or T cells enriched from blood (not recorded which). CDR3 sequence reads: CASSLRLAGYTGELFF. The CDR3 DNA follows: TGTGCCAGCAGTTTAAGGCTAGCGGGCTACACCGGGGAGCTGTTTTTT.